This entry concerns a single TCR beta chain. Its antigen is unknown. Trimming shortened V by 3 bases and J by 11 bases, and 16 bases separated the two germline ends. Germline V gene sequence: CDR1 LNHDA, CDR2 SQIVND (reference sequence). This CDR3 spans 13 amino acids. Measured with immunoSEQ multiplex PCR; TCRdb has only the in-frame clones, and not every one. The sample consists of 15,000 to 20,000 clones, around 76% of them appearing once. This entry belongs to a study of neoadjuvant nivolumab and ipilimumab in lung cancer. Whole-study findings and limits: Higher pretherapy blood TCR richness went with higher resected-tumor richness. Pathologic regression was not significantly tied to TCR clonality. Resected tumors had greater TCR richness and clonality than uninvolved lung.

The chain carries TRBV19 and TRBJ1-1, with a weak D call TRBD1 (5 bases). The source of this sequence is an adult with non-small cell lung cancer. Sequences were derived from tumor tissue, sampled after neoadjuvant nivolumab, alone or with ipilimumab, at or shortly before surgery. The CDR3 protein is CASSMGTQLEAFF. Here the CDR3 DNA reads TGTGCCAGTAGTATGGGGACCCAACTTGAGGCTTTCTTT. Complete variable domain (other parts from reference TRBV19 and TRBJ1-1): DGGITQSPKYLFRKEGQNVTLSCEQNLNHDAMYWYRQDPGQGLRLIYYSQIVNDFQKGDIAEGYSVSREKKESFPLTVTSAQKNPTAFYLCASSMGTQLEAFFGQGTRLTVV.